What follows are 2 T cell receptor beta chains derived from one specimen sequenced in a study of blood T cell repertoires in COVID-19. Profiling relied on immunoSEQ multiplex PCR, and the TCRdb table lists in-frame clones only, not all of them. Here the sample spans around 260,000 clones, approximately 86% being singletons. Sequencing was done on a sample of peripheral blood. These receptors came from a man aged 18 to 30 with active or convalescent COVID-19.

This rearrangement joins TRBV7-9 to TRBJ1-5, with a weak D call TRBD1 (5 bases). V was pared by 5 bases and J by 3 bases, with 11 bases between. The CDR3 sequence is 14 residues long. In germline, CDR1 is SEHNR, CDR2 FQNEAQ (reference sequence). CDR3 protein: CASSLTGTNQPQHF. DNA of the CDR3: TGTGCCAGCAGCCTTACAGGTACCAATCAGCCCCAGCATTTT.

The chain couples TRBV10-3 to TRBJ2-1; 11 positions agree with TRBD2. Per germline, CDR1 ENHRY and CDR2 SYGVKD. V shed 6 bases, J shed 4 bases, and the junction held 11 bases outside the gene matches. This CDR3 spans 17 amino acids. Here the CDR3 reads CAISIGTSGGGYNEQFF. In DNA form, the CDR3 reads TGTGCCATCAGCATCGGGACTAGCGGCGGGGGGTACAATGAGCAGTTCTTC.